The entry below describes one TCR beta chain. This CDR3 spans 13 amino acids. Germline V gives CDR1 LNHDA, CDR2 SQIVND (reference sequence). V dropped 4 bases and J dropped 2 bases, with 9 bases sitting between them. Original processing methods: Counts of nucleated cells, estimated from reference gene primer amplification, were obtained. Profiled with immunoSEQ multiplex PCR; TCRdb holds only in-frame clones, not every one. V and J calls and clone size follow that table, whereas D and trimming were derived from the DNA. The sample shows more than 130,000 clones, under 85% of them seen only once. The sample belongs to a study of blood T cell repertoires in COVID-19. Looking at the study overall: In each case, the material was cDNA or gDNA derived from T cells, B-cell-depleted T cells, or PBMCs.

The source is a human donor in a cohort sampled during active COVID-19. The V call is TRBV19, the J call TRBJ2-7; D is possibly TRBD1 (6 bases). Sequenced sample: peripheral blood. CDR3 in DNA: TGTGCCAGTAGTAGGGGGCGACCCTACGAGCAGTACTTC. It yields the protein CASSRGRPYEQYF.